The 17 T cell receptor beta chains given below trace back to one sample, sequenced in a study of radiation and T cells in renal cell carcinoma. Using immunoSEQ multiplex PCR, the repertoire was profiled, and TCRdb retains in-frame clones only, with some absent. Of 150,000 to 200,000 clones detected, about 88% appear once; the ten largest clones hold approximately 11%. Time point: blood 4 weeks post-SBRT, at nephrectomy. Treatment of the sample: 15 Gy SBRT to primary tumor, nephrectomy 4 weeks later. Sequences were derived from blood, sampled from a patient whose treatment included radiotherapy and nephrectomy. The origin of the receptors is a woman aged 45-59 years with renal cell carcinoma.

The V and J genes are TRBV18 and TRBJ2-5, with 8 positions matching TRBD2. Germline CDR1 KGHSH, CDR2 LQKENI. V dropped 2 bases and J dropped 3; count of bases not matched to a gene: 8. The CDR3 has 16 amino acids. CDR3 coding DNA: TGTGCCAGCTCACCATTTCTCGGGGGGGTAGAAGAGACCCAGTACTTC. Translated: CASSPFLGGVEETQYF. The complete variable domain, with remaining parts taken from reference TRBV18 and TRBJ2-5, reads NAGVMQNPRHLVRRRGQEARLRCSPMKGHSHVYWYRQLPEEGLKFMVYLQKENIIDESGMPKERFSAEFPKEGPSILRIQQVVRGDSAAYFCASSPFLGGVEETQYFGPGTRLLVL.

The V gene is TRBV7-9, the J gene TRBJ2-5, with D unresolved. The germline V gene has CDR1 SEHNR and CDR2 FQNEAQ (reference sequence). CDR3 size: 13 residues. V was cut by 4 bases and J by 3 bases, with 9 bases left in between. The DNA for the CDR3 is TGTGCCAGCAGCTGGGTTCAAGAAGAGACCCAGTACTTC. Protein sequence: CASSWVQEETQYF.

Details on this clone: Other DNA variants within this sample encode the same CDR3. The genes are TRBV9 and TRBJ2-1; D possibly corresponds to TRBD2 (6 bases). The V end was cut by 0 bases, the J end by 4 bases, with 11 bases between. In germline, CDR1 is SGDLS, CDR2 YYNGEE. This CDR3 comprises 15 residues. The CDR3 sequence: CASSVGGDGYNEQFF. The CDR3 region has the DNA TGTGCCAGCAGCGTAGGGGGGGACGGATACAATGAGCAGTTCTTC.

This clone occurred a few times. This sequence joins TRBV2 and TRBJ1-4, with 7 bases identical to TRBD1. Per the germline V gene, CDR1 is SNHLY and CDR2 is FYNNEI. Trimming at V came to 8 bases and at J to 7 bases, leaving 4 bases not matched to a gene. There are 12 residues in the CDR3. CDR3 nucleotide sequence: TGTGCCAGCCGACAGGGAGTTGAAAAACTGTTTTTT. Protein: CASRQGVEKLFF.

This clone was detected once. This chain links TRBV6-6 with TRBJ1-5, with TRBD1 as a possible D gene (6 bases). The ends were cut back, 2 bases at V and 6 bases at J, with 11 bases in the middle. Germline V lookup: CDR1 MNHNY, CDR2 SVGAGI (reference sequence). The CDR3 spans 14 residues. The CDR3 loop is CASSYGQRGQPQHF. The CDR3 coding sequence is TGTGCCAGCAGTTACGGACAGAGGGGTCAGCCCCAGCATTTT.

The chain employs TRBV2 and TRBJ2-5; D is possibly TRBD1 or TRBD2 (5 bases each). This CDR3 is built from 15 residues. V lost 2 bases, J lost 5 bases, and 15 bases lay in between. Germline assignment: CDR1 SNHLY and CDR2 FYNNEI. The CDR3 DNA sequence: TGTGCCAGCAGTGAATTCTCAGGGCCGGGGGAGACCCAGTACTTC. Protein sequence: CASSEFSGPGETQYF. Supplemented by reference TRBV2 and TRBJ2-5, the full variable domain reads EPEVTQTPSHQVTQMGQEVILRCVPISNHLYFYWYRQILGQKVEFLVSFYNNEISEKSEIFDDQFSVERPDGSNFTLKIRSTKLEDSAMYFCASSEFSGPGETQYFGPGTRLLVL.

The chain joins TRBV5-4 to TRBJ1-2; a weak D match, TRBD1 (5 bases). V gave up 1 base and J gave up 8 bases, with 21 bases separating them. CDR3 length equals 16 residues. Germline CDR1 reads SGHNT; CDR2 reads YYREEE (reference sequence). The CDR3 sequence is CASSLPDRARAAGYTF. In nucleotides, the CDR3 is TGTGCCAGCAGCTTGCCGGACCGGGCCAGGGCGGCGGGCTACACCTTC.

CDR3 loop: CASSPQTGLGTEAFF. The CDR3 nucleotides are TGTGCCAGCAGCCCACAAACAGGGCTGGGCACTGAAGCTTTCTTT. This sequence joins TRBV7-2 and TRBJ1-1; possible D gene TRBD1, 6 bases. The V and J ends lost 5 bases and 4 bases respectively, with 17 bases between them. CDR3 length equals 15 residues. CDR1 is SGHTA and CDR2 is FQGNSA in the germline V gene. Full variable domain (missing parts from reference TRBV7-2 and TRBJ1-1): GAGVSQSPSNKVTEKGKDVELRCDPISGHTALYWYRQSLGQGLEFLIYFQGNSAPDKSGLPSDRFSAERTGGSVSTLTIQRTQQEDSAVYLCASSPQTGLGTEAFFGQGTRLTVV.

Only one count was recorded for this clone. CDR3 region: CASSWDRGGSDGYTF. Here the CDR3 DNA reads TGTGCCAGCAGCTGGGACAGGGGAGGGTCCGATGGCTACACCTTC. This chain uses TRBV13 with TRBJ1-2; 10 bases match TRBD1. Germline trimming cut 4 bases from V and 6 bases from J; bases unmatched to any gene: 8. CDR1 is PRHDT and CDR2 is FYEKMQ in the germline V gene (reference sequence). There are 15 residues in the CDR3.

The chain has TRBV14 and TRBJ2-2, with D uncertain. Trimming took off 3 bases at V and 6 bases at J, with 8 bases between the two ends. The CDR3 has 13 amino acids. Germline V CDR1 and CDR2: SGHDN, FVKESK. The CDR3 loop reads CASSHDLSGELFF. CDR3 in DNA: TGTGCCAGCAGCCACGATCTATCCGGGGAGCTGTTTTTT.

The V call is TRBV4-1, the J call TRBJ1-1, with a weak D call TRBD1 (5 bases). CDR1 and CDR2 from the germline V gene are MGHRA and YSYEKL. V shed 3 bases and J shed 3 bases, with 14 bases lying between them. The CDR3 has 15 amino acids. The CDR3 loop reads CASSQGRGVDTEAFF. The CDR3, as DNA: TGCGCCAGCAGCCAGGGGCGGGGGGTCGACACTGAAGCTTTCTTT.

The V call is TRBV7-6, the J call TRBJ1-3; possibly TRBD1 for D (5 bases). The CDR3 is 16 amino acids. Between the trimmed V and J ends, which lost 5 bases and 0 bases, there was a span of 14 bases. Germline lookup yields CDR1 SGHVS and CDR2 FNYEAQ. The CDR3 spells CASSRRGDFSGNTIYF. CDR3 bases: TGTGCCAGCAGCCGCCGGGGGGACTTCTCTGGAAACACCATATATTTT.

This chain links TRBV4-2 with TRBJ1-1, with TRBD1 as a possible D gene (6 bases). Germline assignment: CDR1 LGHNA and CDR2 YNFKEQ. This CDR3 is built from 15 residues. V was shortened by 0 bases and J by 4 bases, with 12 bases between the two germline ends. The CDR3 region is CASSQETQGSTEAFF. The CDR3 bases are TGTGCCAGCAGCCAAGAGACGCAGGGGTCCACTGAAGCTTTCTTT.

V and J are TRBV6-5 and TRBJ2-5; 10 bases line up with TRBD1. The germline V gene encodes CDR1 MNHEY and CDR2 SVGAGI. Unmatched junction bases numbered 7, after V lost 8 bases and J lost 1 base. The CDR3 runs to 15 residues. The CDR3 region is CASSRDRGFQETQYF. The CDR3 bases are TGTGCCAGCTCTAGGGACAGGGGTTTCCAAGAGACCCAGTACTTC.

The J gene is TRBJ1-4, the V gene TRBV4-1; D ambiguous. The CDR3 has 14 residues. Germline CDR1 is MGHRA and CDR2 is YSYEKL. V lost 2 bases and J lost 3, with 7 bases in between. The CDR3 loop reads CASSQYRSNEKLFF. CDR3 DNA: TGCGCCAGCAGCCAATACAGATCTAATGAAAAACTGTTTTTT.

The CDR3 coding sequence is TGTGCCAGCAGCCACTTCGGGGCGGGGGGGAGCACAGATACGCAGTATTTT. Amino acids: CASSHFGAGGSTDTQYF. The chain links TRBV11-2 to TRBJ2-3; 9 positions match TRBD2. Germline loops: CDR1 SGHAT, CDR2 FQNNGV. The length of the CDR3 is 17 residues. The trim removed 5 bases at V and 0 bases at J, leaving 9 bases unmatched.

Of note for this clone: Germline and junction disagree at one end, which may indicate a read error. The chain carries TRBV2 and TRBJ2-7; D perhaps matches TRBD1 (6 bases). The germline V gene has CDR1 SNHLY and CDR2 FYNNEI. The CDR3 extends over 14 amino acids. CDR3 region: CASNELGQTYEQYF. DNA of the CDR3: TGTGCCAGCAATGAACTCGGACAGACCTACGAGCAGTACTTC.